This T cell receptor (beta chain) emerged from a study of blood T cell repertoires in COVID-19 (dated by TCRdb to the early 2020s). With respect to the entire study: Collaborator samples came from the United States, Italy and Spain and covered acute and convalescent phases of COVID-19. The repertoires were released in a freely available public database intended as a resource for research on the immune response to SARS-CoV-2. The samples were drawn from two sources: the first 160 participants of the ongoing ImmuneRACE study, and approximately 1,300 subjects contributed by 6 global collaborators. The material from the prospective study consisted of cDNA or gDNA derived from T cells, B-cell-depleted T cells, or PBMCs. Where available, HLA class I and class II types were taken from metadata supplied by the sample provider and were not determined by assay-based typing. Nearly every sample came with metadata listing a de-identified subject ID, COVID-19 status, age in years and sex. Subjects who had been exposed to COVID-19, were actively infected with it, or had recovered from it provided the deeply sampled blood TCRbeta repertoires that made up the dataset.

General findings and caveats noted by the study authors: Clinical and demographic metadata were provided uncurated, with the amount varying by source and participant.

For this clone: Its antigen has not been determined. No clone much larger than this one lies a single base away; base qualities are absent.

The cysteine opens and the phenylalanine closes a CDR3 of 14 amino acids. Left in the record is the CDR3 DNA by itself, 42 bases read in frame from the first base. Taken from the germline V gene (reference sequence), the CDR1 and CDR2 loops are PRHDT and FYEKMQ. The junction carries 14 bases between V and J, which are trimmed by 4 bases and 5 bases respectively. The immunoSEQ Assay, a bias-controlled multiplex PCR, was used to amplify TCRbeta CDR3 regions from genomic DNA. As for the original processing: Within the assay, amplification of reference gene primers was used to estimate how many nucleated cells each sample contained. To quantify the absolute abundance of each unique TCRbeta CDR3 rearrangement, sequence reads were collapsed and filtered. Productive Simpson clonality was computed per sample as the square root of Simpson's diversity index over productive rearrangements. TCRdb carries this immuneACCESS record with in-frame sequences only. Its versions omit some clonotypes, under half of them owing to an unresolved V gene in the studies checked, with the rest unexplained. For V, J and clone size, that table is used; D and trimming come from the DNA. In all, the sample holds over 150,000 clones, and approximately 85% of those were seen once. The top ten constitute 5% to 7.5% of the sample.

In the prospective study, participants were about 18 to 89 years old, resided in 20 to 30 geographic areas of the United States, and were enrolled through a virtual design. In the prospective study, cohorts were assigned on the basis of participant-reported clinical history obtained from a screening survey and a study questionnaire. For ImmuneRACE Cohort 3, a participant was defined as recovered based on two consecutive negative NP/OP PCR tests, clearance by a healthcare professional, or resolution of symptoms. Each participant in the prospective study had whole blood, serum and a nasopharyngeal or oropharyngeal swab collected by mobile phlebotomists. Prospective study participants could optionally give additional blood draws and questionnaires over a roughly two-month period. Prospective study blood samples were shipped either frozen or at room temperature before DNA extraction.

The V and J segments used are TRBV13 and TRBJ1-2, with the D gene not clear enough to name. The specimen was PBMCs or T cells enriched from blood (not recorded which). This TCR was recovered from a man between 40 and 49 years old who had recovered from COVID-19. Read as DNA, the sequence is TGTGCCAGCAGCTCCGGACGGACTTTATATGGCTACACCTTC. This codes for CASSSGRTLYGYTF.